This passage covers 23 T cell receptor beta chains from one sample sequenced in a study of cytomegalovirus exposure and HLA in healthy donors. The method was immunoSEQ multiplex PCR; TCRdb's version includes in-frame clones alone and lacks a portion of them. The sample holds about 120,000 clones, around nine tenths seen once. Sequencing was performed on PBMCs. These receptors all come from a woman in her late teens or twenties in good health and CMV-seropositive.

This clone appeared a single time. The rearrangement links TRBV19 to TRBJ2-7; 10 bases are shared with TRBD1. The CDR3 contains 16 residues. Trimming cost V 4 bases and J 6 bases; bases outside gene matches: 12. CDR1 LNHDA and CDR2 SQIVND come from the germline V gene (reference sequence). CDR3 region: CASSKGPRTGGPEQYF. The CDR3 nucleotides read TGTGCCAGTAGTAAGGGACCCCGGACAGGGGGGCCCGAGCAGTACTTC.

CDR3 DNA: TGTGCCAGCACGCCAGGGGCGAACAATCAGCCCCAGCATTTT. As protein: CASTPGANNQPQHF. V gene TRBV6-1 combines with J gene TRBJ1-5; TRBD1 might be the D (6 bases). The CDR3 runs 14 residues. Trimming pared 7 bases from V and 3 bases from J, leaving 13 bases between. Germline CDR1 is MNHNS and CDR2 is SASEGT.

The chain uses TRBV6-1 and TRBJ1-5; D is undetermined. Trimming shortened V by 2 bases and J by 9 bases, and 17 bases separated the two germline ends. Germline-derived CDR1 and CDR2 are MNHNS and SASEGT. The CDR3 length is 15 residues. The CDR3: CASSEHDAPGWPQHF. The CDR3 DNA reads as TGTGCCAGCAGTGAACATGACGCCCCGGGGTGGCCCCAGCATTTT.

The chain recombines TRBV7-2 with TRBJ1-1, with D possibly being TRBD1 (5 bases). The CDR3 is 14 residues long. V was shortened by 8 bases and J by 3 bases, with 16 bases between the two germline ends. Per germline, CDR1 SGHTA and CDR2 FQGNSA. This CDR3 reads CASGVRQTYTEAFF. Written as DNA, the CDR3 is TGTGCCAGCGGAGTACGACAGACTTACACTGAAGCTTTCTTT.

V is TRBV7-2 and J is TRBJ2-3, with 7 bases matching TRBD1. The germline gives CDR1 SGHTA, CDR2 FQGNSA. There are 12 residues in the CDR3. Germline trimming cut 5 bases from V and 10 bases from J; bases unmatched to any gene: 6. As DNA, the CDR3 is TGTGCCAGCAGCGCTAGACAGGGCCCGCAGTATTTT. This translates into CASSARQGPQYF.

The chain carries TRBV5-1 and TRBJ1-1; maybe TRBD1 (5 bases). The CDR3 has 14 amino acids. The germline V gene has CDR1 SGHRS and CDR2 YFSETQ. V was pared by 0 bases and J by 4 bases, with 10 bases between. The CDR3 DNA follows: TGCGCCAGCAGCTTGGAATCCGGGGGCACTGAAGCTTTCTTT. This sequence encodes CASSLESGGTEAFF. The full variable domain, in which reference TRBV5-1 and TRBJ1-1 provide the parts outside the CDR3, is KAGVTQTPRYLIKTRGQQVTLSCSPISGHRSVSWYQQTPGQGLQFLFEYFSETQRNKGNFPGRFSGRQFSNSRSEMNVSTLELGDSALYLCASSLESGGTEAFFGQGTRLTVV.

This clone was picked up one time. V usage is TRBV11-3 and J usage is TRBJ2-2; TRBD2 agrees at 11 bases. The junction had 14 bases not matched to a gene; V was cut back by 6 bases and J by 8 bases. CDR1 is SGHNT, CDR2 YENEEA, per germline. The CDR3 runs 17 residues. For the CDR3, the DNA is TGTGCCAGCAGTTTGCCCCGCGGTAGCGGGAGGGCGGGGGAGCTGTTTTTT. This encodes CASSLPRGSGRAGELFF.

V is TRBV5-1 and J is TRBJ1-1; TRBD1 is a possible D gene (5 bases). This CDR3 has 15 residues. Trimming pared 0 bases from V and 2 bases from J, leaving 11 bases between. The germline V gene has CDR1 SGHRS and CDR2 YFSETQ. CDR3 residues: CASSLAATANTEAFF. Here the CDR3 DNA reads TGCGCCAGCAGCTTGGCCGCGACAGCTAACACTGAAGCTTTCTTT.

This clone was counted once. This chain joins TRBV5-1 and TRBJ2-3, with 8 bases lining up with TRBD2. Germline CDR1 SGHRS, CDR2 YFSETQ. Germline trimming cut 4 bases from V and 2 bases from J; bases unmatched to any gene: 6. This CDR3 spans 15 amino acids. CDR3 region: CASSVGLATTDTQYF. The CDR3 DNA reads as TGCGCCAGCAGCGTAGGACTAGCCACCACAGATACGCAGTATTTT.

Comments on this clone: The sample carries other DNA sequences with the same CDR3. The chain recombines TRBV2 with TRBJ1-2; 9 bases are a match to TRBD1. Germline loops: CDR1 SNHLY, CDR2 FYNNEI. The J segment lost 4 bases and the V segment lost 6 bases, leaving 0 bases of the junction unmatched. The CDR3 contains 12 residues. Here the CDR3 reads CASRTGGYGYTF. DNA of the CDR3: TGTGCCAGCAGGACAGGGGGCTATGGCTACACCTTC.

In this sample, this clone turned up once. The CDR3 protein is CASSDGQGTTETQYF. CDR3 coding DNA: TGTGCCAGCAGTGACGGACAGGGAACGACGGAGACCCAGTACTTC. V gene TRBV25-1 combines with J gene TRBJ2-5; 8 nucleotides align to TRBD1. The CDR3 covers 15 residues. Germline assignment: CDR1 MGHDK and CDR2 SYGVNS. Unmatched junction bases numbered 8, after V lost 3 bases and J lost 5 bases.

This chain uses TRBV28 with TRBJ1-1, with D maybe TRBD1 (6 bases). This CDR3 region has 13 residues. Trimming stripped 7 bases from V and 4 bases from J, with 13 bases between. Looked up from germline, CDR1 is MDHEN and CDR2 is SYDVKM. In nucleotides, the CDR3 is TGTGCCAGCACAAACGTCAGGGGCACTGAAGCTTTCTTT. Its translation: CASTNVRGTEAFF.

The rearrangement joins TRBV7-2 to TRBJ2-5; D is possibly TRBD2 (6 bases). This CDR3 is 14 amino acids long. Germline V gene data show CDR1 as SGHTA and CDR2 as FQGNSA. Trimming cost V 5 bases and J 5 bases, with 15 bases left between them. In nucleotides, the CDR3 is TGTGCCAGCAGCCCAACGGGAGTCATGGAGACCCAGTACTTC. Translating it yields CASSPTGVMETQYF.

This clone was picked up a small number of times. The J gene is TRBJ2-7, the V gene TRBV15; tentative D call: TRBD2 (6 bases). The germline V gene encodes CDR1 LNHNV and CDR2 YYDKDF (reference sequence). V dropped 5 bases and J dropped 5 bases, with 13 bases sitting between them. The length of the CDR3 is 13 residues. CDR3 sequence: CATSGGSRDEQYF. The DNA for the CDR3 is TGTGCCACCAGCGGGGGGAGTCGCGACGAGCAGTACTTC.

This chain links TRBV18 with TRBJ1-5; D not certain. The CDR3 runs to 15 residues. The V and J ends lost 2 bases and 6 bases respectively, with 14 bases between them. Germline CDR1 reads KGHSH; CDR2 reads LQKENI. The CDR3 DNA reads TGTGCCAGCTCACCATCCTCAACTACGGGTCAGCCCCAGCATTTT. Its translation is CASSPSSTTGQPQHF.

The genes are TRBV2 and TRBJ1-4; maybe TRBD1 (5 bases). Germline V gene sequence: CDR1 SNHLY, CDR2 FYNNEI. Trimming shortened V by 6 bases and J by 8 bases, and 19 bases separated the two germline ends. The CDR3 is made up of 15 amino acids. CDR3 residues: CASRDEGAGSEKLFF. For the CDR3, the DNA is TGTGCCAGCAGAGACGAAGGGGCTGGAAGCGAAAAACTGTTTTTT. Based on the CDR3 plus reference TRBV2 and TRBJ1-4, the full variable domain is EPEVTQTPSHQVTQMGQEVILRCVPISNHLYFYWYRQILGQKVEFLVSFYNNEISEKSEIFDDQFSVERPDGSNFTLKIRSTKLEDSAMYFCASRDEGAGSEKLFFGSGTQLSVL.

V and J are TRBV5-8 and TRBJ1-1; 8 bases map to TRBD1. Germline CDR1 reads SGHTS; CDR2 reads YDEGEE. V was pared by 3 bases and J by 3 bases, with 4 bases of the junction left unmatched. This CDR3 spans 14 amino acids. In nucleotides, the CDR3 is TGTGCCAGCAGCTCAACAGGGGGGGACACTGAAGCTTTCTTT. This sequence encodes CASSSTGGDTEAFF.

Details on this clone: Sequence at one end of the junction differs from germline and may be a read error. The gene calls are TRBV7-7 and TRBJ2-1; a possible D gene is TRBD2 (5 bases). CDR3 length equals 16 residues. Germline assignment: CDR1 SSHAT and CDR2 FNYEAQ (reference sequence). CDR3 region: CASSPSWSSLHNEQFF. The CDR3 coding sequence is TGTGCTAGCAGCCCCTCCTGGTCTAGCTTACACAATGAGCAGTTCTTC.

This chain links TRBV30 with TRBJ2-5, with a weak D call TRBD2 (5 bases). The CDR3 is made up of 14 amino acids. Germline V gene data show CDR1 as GTSNPN and CDR2 as SVGIG (reference sequence). Trimming removed 0 bases at V and 1 base at J, with 9 bases between. CDR3: CAWSVGGSQETQYF. DNA of the CDR3: TGTGCCTGGAGTGTAGGAGGTAGCCAAGAGACCCAGTACTTC.

The rearrangement links TRBV7-2 to TRBJ2-5; 9 positions match TRBD2. Germline CDR1 reads SGHTA; CDR2 reads FQGNSA. Trimming took 2 bases from V and 2 from J; bases not matched to a gene: 6. There are 16 residues in the CDR3. The CDR3 DNA reads TGTGCCAGCAGCTTAAAGTCTAGCGGGATACAAGAGACCCAGTACTTC. Translation: CASSLKSSGIQETQYF. Variable domain in full (rest from reference TRBV7-2 and TRBJ2-5): GAGVSQSPSNKVTEKGKDVELRCDPISGHTALYWYRQSLGQGLEFLIYFQGNSAPDKSGLPSDRFSAERTGGSVSTLTIQRTQQEDSAVYLCASSLKSSGIQETQYFGPGTRLLVL.

The rearrangement links TRBV9 to TRBJ2-5, with TRBD2 as a possible D gene (5 bases). From germline, CDR1 is SGDLS and CDR2 YYNGEE. Trimming pared 3 bases from V and 7 bases from J, leaving 19 bases between. The CDR3 totals 15 residues. Written as DNA, the CDR3 is TGTGCCAGCAGCGGAGGGTTGACACCCCCCCCGACCCAGTACTTC. Protein product: CASSGGLTPPPTQYF.

J is TRBJ1-2 and V is TRBV11-2; no reliable D call. Germline CDR1 reads SGHAT; CDR2 reads FQNNGV. The V end was cut by 2 bases, the J end by 4 bases, with 11 bases between. The CDR3 is made up of 14 amino acids. This chain's CDR3 is CASSLRGLGYGYTF. The CDR3 DNA reads TGTGCCAGCAGCTTAAGAGGCTTGGGCTATGGCTACACCTTC.

V and J are TRBV18 and TRBJ2-2, with D possibly TRBD1 on 5 matching bases. The CDR3 sequence is 16 residues long. V gave up 0 bases and J gave up 5 bases, with 13 bases separating them. Germline V lookup: CDR1 KGHSH, CDR2 LQKENI. The CDR3 sequence is CASSPPAGLMTGELFF. CDR3 DNA sequence: TGTGCCAGCTCACCACCGGCAGGGCTAATGACCGGGGAGCTGTTTTTT. The whole variable domain, remainder taken from reference TRBV18 and TRBJ2-2, is NAGVMQNPRHLVRRRGQEARLRCSPMKGHSHVYWYRQLPEEGLKFMVYLQKENIIDESGMPKERFSAEFPKEGPSILRIQQVVRGDSAAYFCASSPPAGLMTGELFFGEGSRLTVL.